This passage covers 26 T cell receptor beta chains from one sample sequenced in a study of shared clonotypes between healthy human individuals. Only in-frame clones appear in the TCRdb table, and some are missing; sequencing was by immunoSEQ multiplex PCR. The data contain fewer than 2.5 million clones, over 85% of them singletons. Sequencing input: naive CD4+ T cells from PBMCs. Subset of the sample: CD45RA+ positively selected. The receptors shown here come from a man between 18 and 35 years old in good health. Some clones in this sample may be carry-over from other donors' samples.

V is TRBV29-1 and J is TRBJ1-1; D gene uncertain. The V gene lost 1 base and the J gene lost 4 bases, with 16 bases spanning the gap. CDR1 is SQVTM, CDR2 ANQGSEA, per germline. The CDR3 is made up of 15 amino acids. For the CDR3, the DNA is TGCAGCGTTGAAGTTGCCGGGAATTCGGGCACTGAAGCTTTCTTT. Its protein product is CSVEVAGNSGTEAFF. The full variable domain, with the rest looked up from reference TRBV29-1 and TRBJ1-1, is SAVISQKPSRDICQRGTSLTIQCQVDSQVTMMFWYRQQPGQSLTLIATANQGSEATYESGFVIDKFPISRPNLTFSTLTVSNMSPEDSSIYLCSVEVAGNSGTEAFFGQGTRLTVV.

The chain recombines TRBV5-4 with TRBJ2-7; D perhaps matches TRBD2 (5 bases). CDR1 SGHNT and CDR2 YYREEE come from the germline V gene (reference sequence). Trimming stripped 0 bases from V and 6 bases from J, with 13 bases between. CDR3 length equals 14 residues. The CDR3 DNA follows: TGTGCCAGCAGCTTGGTCATAGGAGGCGGCGAGCAGTACTTC. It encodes CASSLVIGGGEQYF.

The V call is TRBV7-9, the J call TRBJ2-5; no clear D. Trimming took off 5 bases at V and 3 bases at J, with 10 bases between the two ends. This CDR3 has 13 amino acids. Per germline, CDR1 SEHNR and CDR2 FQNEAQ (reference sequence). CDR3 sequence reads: CASSRTAEETQYF. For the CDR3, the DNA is TGTGCCAGCAGCCGCACGGCCGAAGAGACCCAGTACTTC. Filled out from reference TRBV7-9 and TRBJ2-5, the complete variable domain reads DTGVSQNPRHKITKRGQNVTFRCDPISEHNRLYWYRQTLGQGPEFLTYFQNEAQLEKSRLLSDRFSAERPKGSFSTLEIQRTEQGDSAMYLCASSRTAEETQYFGPGTRLLVL.

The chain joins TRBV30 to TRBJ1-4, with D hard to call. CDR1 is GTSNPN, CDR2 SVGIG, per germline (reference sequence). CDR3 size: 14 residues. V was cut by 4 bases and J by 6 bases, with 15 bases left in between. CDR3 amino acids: CAWMKRPPYEKLFF. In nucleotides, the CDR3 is TGTGCCTGGATGAAGCGGCCACCTTATGAAAAACTGTTTTTT.

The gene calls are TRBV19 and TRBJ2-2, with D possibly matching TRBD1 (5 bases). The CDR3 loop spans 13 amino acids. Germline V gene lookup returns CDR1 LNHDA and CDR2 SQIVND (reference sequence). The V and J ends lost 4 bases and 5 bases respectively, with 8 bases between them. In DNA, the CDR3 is TGTGCCAGTAGTACAGGGAAAACCGGGGAGCTGTTTTTT. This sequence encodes CASSTGKTGELFF.

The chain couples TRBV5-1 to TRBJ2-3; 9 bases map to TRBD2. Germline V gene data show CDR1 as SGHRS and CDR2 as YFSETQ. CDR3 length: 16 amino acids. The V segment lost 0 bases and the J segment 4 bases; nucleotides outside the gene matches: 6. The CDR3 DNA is TGCGCCAGCAGCTTGGTAGCGGGAGTCCAGGCAGATACGCAGTATTTT. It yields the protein CASSLVAGVQADTQYF.

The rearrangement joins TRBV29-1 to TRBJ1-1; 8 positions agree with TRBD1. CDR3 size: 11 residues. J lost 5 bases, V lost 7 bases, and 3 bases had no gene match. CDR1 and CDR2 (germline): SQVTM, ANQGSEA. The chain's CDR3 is CSGDRGTEAFF. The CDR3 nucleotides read TGCAGCGGTGACAGGGGAACTGAAGCTTTCTTT.

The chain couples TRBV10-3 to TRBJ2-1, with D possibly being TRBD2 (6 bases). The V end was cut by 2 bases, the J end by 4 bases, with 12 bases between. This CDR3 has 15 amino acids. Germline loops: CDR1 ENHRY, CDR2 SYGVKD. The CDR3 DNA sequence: TGTGCCATCAGTGAGGGGTTAGCGGCTTACAATGAGCAGTTCTTC. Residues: CAISEGLAAYNEQFF.

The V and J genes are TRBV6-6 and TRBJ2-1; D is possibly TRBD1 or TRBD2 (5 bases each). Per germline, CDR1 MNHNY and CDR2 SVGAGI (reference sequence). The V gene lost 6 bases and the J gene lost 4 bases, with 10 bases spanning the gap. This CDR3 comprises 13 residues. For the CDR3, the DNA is TGTGCCAGCAGGCGACAGCGGTACAATGAGCAGTTCTTC. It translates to CASRRQRYNEQFF.

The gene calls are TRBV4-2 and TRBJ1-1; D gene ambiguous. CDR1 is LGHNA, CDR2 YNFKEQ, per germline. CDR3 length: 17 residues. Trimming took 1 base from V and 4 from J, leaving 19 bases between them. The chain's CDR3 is CASSQVGAGGGSTEAFF. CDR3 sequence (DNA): TGTGCCAGCAGCCAAGTCGGCGCCGGAGGAGGTAGCACTGAAGCTTTCTTT.

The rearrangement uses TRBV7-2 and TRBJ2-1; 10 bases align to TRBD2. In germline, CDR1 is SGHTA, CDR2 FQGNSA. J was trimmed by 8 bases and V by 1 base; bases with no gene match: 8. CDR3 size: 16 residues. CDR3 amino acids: CASSLGLAGGSDEQFF. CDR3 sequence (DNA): TGTGCCAGCAGCTTAGGATTAGCGGGAGGCTCGGATGAGCAGTTCTTC.

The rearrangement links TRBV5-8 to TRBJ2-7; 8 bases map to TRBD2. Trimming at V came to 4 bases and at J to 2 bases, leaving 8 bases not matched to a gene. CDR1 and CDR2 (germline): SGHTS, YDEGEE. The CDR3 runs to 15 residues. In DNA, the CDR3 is TGTGCCAGCAGCCCCTTAGCGGGGACTCCCTACGAGCAGTACTTC. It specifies CASSPLAGTPYEQYF.

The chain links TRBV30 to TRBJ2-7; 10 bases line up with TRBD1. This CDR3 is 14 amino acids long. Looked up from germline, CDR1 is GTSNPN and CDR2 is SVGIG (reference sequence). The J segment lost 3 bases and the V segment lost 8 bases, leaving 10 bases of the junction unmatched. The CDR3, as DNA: TGTGCCCAAGCATGGGGACAGGGGCTCTACGAGCAGTACTTC. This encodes CAQAWGQGLYEQYF.

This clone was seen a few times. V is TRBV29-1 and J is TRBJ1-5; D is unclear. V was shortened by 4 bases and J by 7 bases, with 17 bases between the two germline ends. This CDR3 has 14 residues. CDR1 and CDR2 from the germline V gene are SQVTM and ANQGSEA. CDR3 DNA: TGCAGCGTTGTTTCAGGTTCCCTTGGGCAGCCCCAGCATTTT. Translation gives CSVVSGSLGQPQHF.

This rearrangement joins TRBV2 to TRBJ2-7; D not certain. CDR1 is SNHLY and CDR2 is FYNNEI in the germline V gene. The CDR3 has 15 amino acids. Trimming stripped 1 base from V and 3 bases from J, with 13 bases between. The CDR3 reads CASSEVGQQLYEQYF. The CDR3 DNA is TGTGCCAGCAGTGAAGTTGGGCAGCAGCTCTACGAGCAGTACTTC.

The CDR3 region is CASSQGDKAFF. The CDR3 DNA sequence: TGTGCCAGCAGCCAAGGCGATAAAGCTTTCTTT. The rearrangement links TRBV14 to TRBJ1-1; no definite D call. The CDR3 length is 11 residues. CDR1 and CDR2 (germline): SGHDN, FVKESK. V was cut by 1 base and J by 9 bases, with 6 bases left in between.

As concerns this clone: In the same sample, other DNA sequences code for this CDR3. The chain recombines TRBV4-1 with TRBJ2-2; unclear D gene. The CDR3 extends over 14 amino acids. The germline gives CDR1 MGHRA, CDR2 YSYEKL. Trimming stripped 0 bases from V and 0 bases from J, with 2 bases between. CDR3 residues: CASSQDPNTGELFF. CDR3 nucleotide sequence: TGCGCCAGCAGCCAAGATCCGAACACCGGGGAGCTGTTTTTT.

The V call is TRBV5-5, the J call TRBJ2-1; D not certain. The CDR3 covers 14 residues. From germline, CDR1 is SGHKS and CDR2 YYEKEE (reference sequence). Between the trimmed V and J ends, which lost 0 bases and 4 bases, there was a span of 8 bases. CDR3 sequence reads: CASSLVVEYNEQFF. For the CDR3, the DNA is TGTGCCAGCAGCTTGGTAGTGGAGTACAATGAGCAGTTCTTC.

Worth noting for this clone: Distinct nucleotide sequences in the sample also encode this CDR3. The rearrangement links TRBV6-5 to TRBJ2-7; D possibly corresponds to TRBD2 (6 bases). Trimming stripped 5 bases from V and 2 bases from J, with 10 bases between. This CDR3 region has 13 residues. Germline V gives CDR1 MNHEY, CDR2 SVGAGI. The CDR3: CASSPPGAYEQYF. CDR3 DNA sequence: TGTGCCAGCAGTCCACCGGGGGCCTACGAGCAGTACTTC.

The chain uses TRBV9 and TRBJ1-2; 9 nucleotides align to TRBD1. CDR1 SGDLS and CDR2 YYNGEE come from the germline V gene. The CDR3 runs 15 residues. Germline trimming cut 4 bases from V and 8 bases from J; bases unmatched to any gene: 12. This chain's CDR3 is CASSPVTGTGQGYTF. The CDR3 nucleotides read TGTGCCAGCAGCCCCGTAACAGGGACAGGGCAGGGCTACACCTTC.

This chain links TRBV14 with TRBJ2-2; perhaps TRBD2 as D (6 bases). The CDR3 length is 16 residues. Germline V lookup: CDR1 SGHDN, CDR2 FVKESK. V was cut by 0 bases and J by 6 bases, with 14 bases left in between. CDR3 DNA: TGTGCCAGCAGCCAAGACCTTGGACTATCCGCCGGGGAGCTGTTTTTT. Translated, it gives CASSQDLGLSAGELFF.

The CDR3 region is CASSPPGVARETQYF. The CDR3 bases are TGTGCCAGCTCACCCCCTGGTGTAGCGAGGGAGACCCAGTACTTC. The gene calls are TRBV18 and TRBJ2-5, with a weak D call TRBD2 (5 bases). CDR3 length: 15 amino acids. Germline lookup yields CDR1 KGHSH and CDR2 LQKENI. V lost 3 bases and J lost 5, with 16 bases in between. Full variable domain (remainder filled in from reference TRBV18 and TRBJ2-5): NAGVMQNPRHLVRRRGQEARLRCSPMKGHSHVYWYRQLPEEGLKFMVYLQKENIIDESGMPKERFSAEFPKEGPSILRIQQVVRGDSAAYFCASSPPGVARETQYFGPGTRLLVL.

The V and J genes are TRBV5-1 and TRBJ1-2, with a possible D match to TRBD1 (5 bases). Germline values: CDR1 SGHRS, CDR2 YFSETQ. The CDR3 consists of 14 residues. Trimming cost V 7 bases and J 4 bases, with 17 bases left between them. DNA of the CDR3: TGCGCCAGCGGGGACCCTAGTAGGATCTATGGCTACACCTTC. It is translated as CASGDPSRIYGYTF.

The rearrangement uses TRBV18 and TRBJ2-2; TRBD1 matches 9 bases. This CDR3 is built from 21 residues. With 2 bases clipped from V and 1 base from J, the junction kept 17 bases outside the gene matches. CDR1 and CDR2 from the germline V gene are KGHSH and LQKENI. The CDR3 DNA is TGTGCCAGCTCACCAAAAAAGAGGACAGGGGCCAACCGACTGAACACCGGGGAGCTGTTTTTT. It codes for CASSPKKRTGANRLNTGELFF.

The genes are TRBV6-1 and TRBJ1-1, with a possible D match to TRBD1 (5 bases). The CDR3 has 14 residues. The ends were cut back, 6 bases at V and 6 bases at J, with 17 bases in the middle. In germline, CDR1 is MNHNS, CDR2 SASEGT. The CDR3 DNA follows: TGTGCCAGCAGCACTACAGGAAGGGTCCCTGAAGCTTTCTTT. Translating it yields CASSTTGRVPEAFF.

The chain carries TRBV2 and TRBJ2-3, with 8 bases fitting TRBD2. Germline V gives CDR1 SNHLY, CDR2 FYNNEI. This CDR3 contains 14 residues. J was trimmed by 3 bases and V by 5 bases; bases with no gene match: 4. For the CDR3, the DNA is TGTGCCAGCAGTCCCACTAGCGGAACAGATACGCAGTATTTT. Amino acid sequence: CASSPTSGTDTQYF.